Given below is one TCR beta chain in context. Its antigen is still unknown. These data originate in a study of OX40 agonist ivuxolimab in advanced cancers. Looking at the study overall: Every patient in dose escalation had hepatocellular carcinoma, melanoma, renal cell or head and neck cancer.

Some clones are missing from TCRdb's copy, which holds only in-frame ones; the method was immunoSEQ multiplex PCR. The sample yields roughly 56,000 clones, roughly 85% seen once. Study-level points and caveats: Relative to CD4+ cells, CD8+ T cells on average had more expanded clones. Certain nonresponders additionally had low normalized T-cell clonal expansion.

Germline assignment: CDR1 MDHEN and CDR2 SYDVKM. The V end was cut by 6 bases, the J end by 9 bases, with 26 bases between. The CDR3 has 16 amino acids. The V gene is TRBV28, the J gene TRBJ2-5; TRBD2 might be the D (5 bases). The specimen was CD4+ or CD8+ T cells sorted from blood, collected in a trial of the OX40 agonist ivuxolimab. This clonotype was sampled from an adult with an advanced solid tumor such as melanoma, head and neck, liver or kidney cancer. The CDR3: CASSLIDYTLIGAQYF. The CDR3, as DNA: TGTGCCAGCAGCTTGATTGACTATACCTTAATTGGGGCCCAGTACTTC.